The 17 T cell receptor beta chains reported below all come from one sample, sequenced in a study of blood T cell repertoires in COVID-19. The data were produced by immunoSEQ multiplex PCR, yet TCRdb's version contains in-frame clones alone and is incomplete. The top ten hold approximately 12% of the sample, which has some 80,000 clones, 80% seen once. Sequencing was done on a sample of peripheral blood. Every receptor here comes from a woman aged 40-49 years with active or convalescent COVID-19.

This chain uses TRBV11-2 with TRBJ2-1, with TRBD2 matching over 12 bases. The CDR3 is made up of 15 amino acids. Germline CDR1 is SGHAT and CDR2 is FQNNGV. With V trimmed by 1 base and J by 13 bases, 8 bases remained unmatched. Here the CDR3 reads CASSLGLAGGIEQFF. CDR3 sequence (DNA): TGTGCCAGCAGCTTAGGCCTAGCGGGAGGGATAGAACAGTTCTTC.

There are a few counts of this clone. This chain joins TRBV12-2 and TRBJ1-1; TRBD1 is taken as the D call from the table, unchecked against the DNA. TRBV12-2 is given as a pseudogene. The CDR3 sequence is 16 residues long. DNA of the CDR3: TGTGCAAGTCGCTTATCCGGACAGGGGACGGACACTGAAGCTTTCTTT. This sequence encodes CASRLSGQGTDTEAFF.

This clone turned up a few times. The gene calls are TRBV7-9 and TRBJ2-1, with D unclear. Germline loops: CDR1 SEHNR, CDR2 FQNEAQ (reference sequence). The CDR3 covers 16 residues. Trimming pared 3 bases from V and 0 bases from J, leaving 12 bases between. The DNA for the CDR3 is TGTGCCAGCAGCTTTCGGCGGCAGAGCTCCTACAATGAGCAGTTCTTC. As protein: CASSFRRQSSYNEQFF. Supplemented by reference TRBV7-9 and TRBJ2-1, the full variable domain reads DTGVSQNPRHKITKRGQNVTFRCDPISEHNRLYWYRQTLGQGPEFLTYFQNEAQLEKSRLLSDRFSAERPKGSFSTLEIQRTEQGDSAMYLCASSFRRQSSYNEQFFGPGTRLTVL.

The J gene is TRBJ1-3, the V gene TRBV28, with 8 bases that match TRBD1. In germline, CDR1 is MDHEN, CDR2 SYDVKM. CDR3 length: 15 amino acids. Trimming cost V 5 bases and J 3 bases; bases outside gene matches: 6. The CDR3 here is CASSPDRGLGNTIYF. The CDR3, as DNA: TGTGCCAGCAGTCCCGACAGGGGTCTTGGAAACACCATATATTTT.

The DNA for the CDR3 is TGTGCCAGCAGCCCGGGGGGAGAGCTTCGTGGGAACACCATATATTTT. Encoded protein: CASSPGGELRGNTIYF. The chain couples TRBV7-6 to TRBJ1-3, with D tentatively TRBD1 (5 bases). Germline CDR1 reads SGHVS; CDR2 reads FNYEAQ. This CDR3 region has 16 residues. The V gene lost 5 bases and the J gene lost 7 bases, with 21 bases spanning the gap.

The V gene is TRBV2, the J gene TRBJ2-5; TRBD2 matches at 7 bases. This CDR3 has 14 amino acids. Germline V CDR1 and CDR2: SNHLY, FYNNEI. Losses at the gene ends were 5 bases for V and 4 bases for J; bases not matched to a gene: 7. The CDR3 nucleotides are TGTGCCAGCAGTACCGCGGGAGTGGGAGAGACCCAGTACTTC. Residues: CASSTAGVGETQYF.

The genes are TRBV7-3 and TRBJ2-2; D gene uncertain. This CDR3 region has 18 residues. Trimming removed 5 bases from V and 4 bases from J, with 23 bases in between. Germline V gene lookup returns CDR1 SGHTA and CDR2 FQGTGA. The CDR3 DNA reads as TGTGCCAGCAGCCTATATCCCCTAGTTTCTCTGAGCACCGGGGAGCTGTTTTTT. It encodes CASSLYPLVSLSTGELFF.

V and J are TRBV7-3 and TRBJ2-6; no reliable D call. Germline V gene lookup returns CDR1 SGHTA and CDR2 FQGTGA. This CDR3 has 14 amino acids. V was cut by 4 bases and J by 3 bases, with 7 bases left in between. CDR3 amino acids: CASSSSRGANVLTF. CDR3 nucleotide sequence: TGTGCCAGCAGCTCGTCCCGTGGGGCCAACGTCCTGACTTTC.

J is TRBJ2-1 and V is TRBV7-2; 8 bases line up with TRBD1. This CDR3 has 15 residues. In germline, CDR1 is SGHTA, CDR2 FQGNSA. V lost 5 bases, J lost 8 bases, and 11 bases stayed unmatched. CDR3 sequence reads: CASSRGQGGQHEQFF. In nucleotides, the CDR3 is TGTGCCAGCAGCCGCGGACAGGGCGGTCAGCATGAGCAGTTCTTC.

V usage is TRBV24-1 and J usage is TRBJ2-7; the match to TRBD2 covers 9 bases. CDR3 length equals 15 residues. Per germline, CDR1 KGHDR and CDR2 SFDVKD. After removal of 5 bases from V and 2 bases from J, the junction contained 6 bases not matched to a gene. CDR3 in DNA: TGTGCCACCAGTGGAGGGACTAGCTCGGCCTACGAGCAGTACTTC. This codes for CATSGGTSSAYEQYF.

The chain uses TRBV4-3 and TRBJ1-4; a possible D gene is TRBD1 (6 bases). The germline V and J ends were trimmed by 0 bases and 12 bases, with 20 bases remaining between them. CDR3 size: 16 residues. The V gene's germline CDR1 is LGHNA and CDR2 YSLEER. This chain's CDR3 is CASSQDRTAHFWELFF. The CDR3 DNA follows: TGCGCCAGCAGCCAAGATAGGACAGCCCATTTTTGGGAACTGTTTTTT.

This chain connects TRBV7-9 to TRBJ1-2, with D perhaps TRBD1 (5 bases). V shed 1 base and J shed 4 bases, with 13 bases lying between them. The germline CDR1 and CDR2 sequences are SEHNR and FQNEAQ (reference sequence). The CDR3 totals 15 residues. In nucleotides, the CDR3 is TGTGCCAGCAGCTTAGGCGGGACGGTATCCTATGGCTACACCTTC. As protein: CASSLGGTVSYGYTF.

The chain uses TRBV7-9 and TRBJ2-5, with 10 bases that match TRBD1. The junction had 4 bases not matched to a gene; V was cut back by 2 bases and J by 4 bases. This CDR3 spans 15 amino acids. CDR1 is SEHNR and CDR2 is FQNEAQ in the germline V gene (reference sequence). Here the CDR3 reads CASSLQTGGVETQYF. CDR3 nucleotide sequence: TGTGCCAGCAGCTTACAGACAGGGGGCGTAGAGACCCAGTACTTC.

The chain recombines TRBV6-5 with TRBJ1-5; D gene unclear. Trimming pared 2 bases from V and 3 bases from J, leaving 8 bases between. The CDR3 consists of 14 residues. CDR1 and CDR2 (germline): MNHEY, SVGAGI. CDR3 in DNA: TGTGCCAGCAGTTACAGGCGGTCCAATCAGCCCCAGCATTTT. Its protein is CASSYRRSNQPQHF.

The chain is built from TRBV12-3 or TRBV12-4 and TRBJ1-1, with unresolved D. V was trimmed by 7 bases and J by 1 base, leaving 10 bases between them. CDR3 size: 13 residues. The CDR3 loop is CASTRSRNTEAFF. The CDR3 bases are TGTGCCAGCACCCGGAGTAGGAACACTGAAGCTTTCTTT.

V is TRBV11-2 and J is TRBJ1-2, with unresolved D. The CDR3 covers 13 residues. Trimming removed 5 bases from V and 3 bases from J, with 10 bases in between. CDR1 is SGHAT and CDR2 is FQNNGV in the germline V gene. The CDR3 sequence is CASSPRRDYGYTF. The CDR3 nucleotides read TGTGCCAGCAGCCCCCGCCGGGACTATGGCTACACCTTC.

DNA for the CDR3: TGTGCCAGCAGTTACTCCCTCAGGTACGAGCAGTACTTC. Protein sequence: CASSYSLRYEQYF. The J gene is TRBJ2-7, the V gene TRBV6-2 or TRBV6-3; no clear D. With 0 bases removed from V and 4 bases from J, the gap between germline ends came to 7 bases. The CDR3 has 13 residues. The germline gives CDR1 MNHEY, CDR2 SVGEGT.